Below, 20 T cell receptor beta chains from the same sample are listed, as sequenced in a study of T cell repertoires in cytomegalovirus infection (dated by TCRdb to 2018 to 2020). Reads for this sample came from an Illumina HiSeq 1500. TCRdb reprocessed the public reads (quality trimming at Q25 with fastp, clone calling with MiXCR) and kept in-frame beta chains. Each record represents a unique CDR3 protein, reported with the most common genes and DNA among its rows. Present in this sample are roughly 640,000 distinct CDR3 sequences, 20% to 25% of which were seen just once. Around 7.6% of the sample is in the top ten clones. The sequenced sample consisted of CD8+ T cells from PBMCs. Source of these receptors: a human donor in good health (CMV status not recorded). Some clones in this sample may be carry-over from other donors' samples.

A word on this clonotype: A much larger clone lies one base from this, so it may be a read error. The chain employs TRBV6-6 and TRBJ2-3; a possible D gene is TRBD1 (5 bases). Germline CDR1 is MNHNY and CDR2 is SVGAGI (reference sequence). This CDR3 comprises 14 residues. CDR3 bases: TGTGTCAGCATTGACAGTTCTAGCACAGATACGCAGTATTTT. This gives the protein CVSIDSSSTDTQYF.

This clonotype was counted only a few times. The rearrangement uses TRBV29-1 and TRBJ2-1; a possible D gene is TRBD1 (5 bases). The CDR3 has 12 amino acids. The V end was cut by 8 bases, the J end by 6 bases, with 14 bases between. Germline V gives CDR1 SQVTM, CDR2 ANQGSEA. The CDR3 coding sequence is TGCAGCCCCGTGGGGCAAACCAATGAGCAGTTCTTC. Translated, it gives CSPVGQTNEQFF.

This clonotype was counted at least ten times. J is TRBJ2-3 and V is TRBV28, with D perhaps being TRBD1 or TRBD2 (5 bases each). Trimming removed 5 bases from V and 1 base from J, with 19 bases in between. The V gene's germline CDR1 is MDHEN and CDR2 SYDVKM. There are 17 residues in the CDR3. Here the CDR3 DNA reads TGTGCCAGCAGTATTCCGAAGGGACCGCTACGCACAGATACGCAGTATTTT. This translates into CASSIPKGPLRTDTQYF.

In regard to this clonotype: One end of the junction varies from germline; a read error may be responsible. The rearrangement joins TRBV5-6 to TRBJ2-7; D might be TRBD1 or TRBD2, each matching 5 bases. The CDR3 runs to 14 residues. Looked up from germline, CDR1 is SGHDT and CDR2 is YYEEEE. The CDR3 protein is CVSSPLGPFYEQYF. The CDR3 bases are TGTGTCAGCAGCCCCTTGGGACCGTTCTACGAGCAGTACTTC.

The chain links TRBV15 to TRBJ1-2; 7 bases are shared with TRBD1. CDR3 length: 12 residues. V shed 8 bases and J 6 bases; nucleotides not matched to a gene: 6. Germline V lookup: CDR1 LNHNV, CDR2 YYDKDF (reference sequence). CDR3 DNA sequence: TGTGCCACCTTTGACAGGGTCCATGGCTACACCTTC. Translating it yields CATFDRVHGYTF.

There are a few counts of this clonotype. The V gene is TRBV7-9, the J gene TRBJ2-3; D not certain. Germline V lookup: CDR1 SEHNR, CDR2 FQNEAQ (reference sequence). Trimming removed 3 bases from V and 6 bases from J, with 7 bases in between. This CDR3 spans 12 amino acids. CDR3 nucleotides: TGTGCCAGCAGCTTCCCCAGCGATACGCAGTATTTT. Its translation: CASSFPSDTQYF.

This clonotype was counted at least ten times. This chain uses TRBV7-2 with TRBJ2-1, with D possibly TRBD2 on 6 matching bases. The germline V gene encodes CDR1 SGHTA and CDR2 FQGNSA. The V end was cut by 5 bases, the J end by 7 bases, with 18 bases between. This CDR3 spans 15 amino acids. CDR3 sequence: CASSPDGLLDNEQFF. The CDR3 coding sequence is TGTGCCAGCAGCCCAGACGGACTACTTGATAATGAGCAGTTCTTC.

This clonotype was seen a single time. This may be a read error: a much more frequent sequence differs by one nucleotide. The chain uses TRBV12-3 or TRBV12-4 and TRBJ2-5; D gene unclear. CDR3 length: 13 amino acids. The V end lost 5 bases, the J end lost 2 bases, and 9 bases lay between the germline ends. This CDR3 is CASSMDVQETQYF. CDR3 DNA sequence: TGTGCCAGCAGTATGGACGTGCAAGAGACCCAGTACTTC.

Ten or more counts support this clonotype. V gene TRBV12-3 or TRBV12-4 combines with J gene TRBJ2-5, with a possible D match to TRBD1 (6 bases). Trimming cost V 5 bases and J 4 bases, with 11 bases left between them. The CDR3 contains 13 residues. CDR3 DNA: TGTGCCAGCAGTGCCCGAGGGGGAGAGACCCAGTACTTC. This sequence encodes CASSARGGETQYF.

CDR3 region: CASTPDRGFYGYTF. As DNA, the CDR3 is TGTGCCAGCACCCCAGACAGGGGGTTCTATGGCTACACCTTC. This chain links TRBV28 with TRBJ1-2; 9 bases map to TRBD1. The CDR3 totals 14 residues. V trimming: 7 bases; J trimming: 4 bases; junction bases outside the gene matches: 7. Germline CDR1 reads MDHEN; CDR2 reads SYDVKM.

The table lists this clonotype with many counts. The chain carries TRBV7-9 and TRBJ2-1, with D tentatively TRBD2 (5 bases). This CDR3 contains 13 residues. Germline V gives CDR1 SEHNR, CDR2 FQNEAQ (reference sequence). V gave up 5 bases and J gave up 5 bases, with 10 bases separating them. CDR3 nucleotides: TGTGCCAGCAGCCGGACTGAAAACAATGAGCAGTTCTTC. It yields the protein CASSRTENNEQFF.

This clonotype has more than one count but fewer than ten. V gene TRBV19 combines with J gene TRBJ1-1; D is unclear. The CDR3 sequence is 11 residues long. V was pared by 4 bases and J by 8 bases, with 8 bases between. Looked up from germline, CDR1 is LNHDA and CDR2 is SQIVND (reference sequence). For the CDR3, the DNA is TGTGCCAGTAGTACCAGAGCCGAAGCTTTCTTT. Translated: CASSTRAEAFF.

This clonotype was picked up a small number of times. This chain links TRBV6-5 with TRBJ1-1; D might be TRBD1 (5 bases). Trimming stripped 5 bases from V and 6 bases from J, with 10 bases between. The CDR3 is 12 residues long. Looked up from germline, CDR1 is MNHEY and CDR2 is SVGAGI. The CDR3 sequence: CASSPGASEAFF. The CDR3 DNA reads TGTGCCAGCAGTCCCGGGGCCTCTGAAGCTTTCTTT.

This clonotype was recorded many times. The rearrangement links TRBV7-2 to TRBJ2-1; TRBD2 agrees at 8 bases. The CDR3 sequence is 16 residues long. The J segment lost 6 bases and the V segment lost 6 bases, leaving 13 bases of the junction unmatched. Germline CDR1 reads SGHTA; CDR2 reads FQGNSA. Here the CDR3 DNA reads TGTGCCAGCAGTCGGGAGGGACTAGTTCACACCAATGAGCAGTTCTTC. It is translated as CASSREGLVHTNEQFF. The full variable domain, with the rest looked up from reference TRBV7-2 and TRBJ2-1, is GAGVSQSPSNKVTEKGKDVELRCDPISGHTALYWYRQSLGQGLEFLIYFQGNSAPDKSGLPSDRFSAERTGGSVSTLTIQRTQQEDSAVYLCASSREGLVHTNEQFFGPGTRLTVL.

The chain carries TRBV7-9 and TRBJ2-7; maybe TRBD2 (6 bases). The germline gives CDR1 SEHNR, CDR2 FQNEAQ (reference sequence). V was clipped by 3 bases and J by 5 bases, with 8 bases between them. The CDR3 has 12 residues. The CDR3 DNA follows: TGTGCCAGCAGCTTTTCGGGGGACGAGCAGTACGTC. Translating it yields CASSFSGDEQYV.

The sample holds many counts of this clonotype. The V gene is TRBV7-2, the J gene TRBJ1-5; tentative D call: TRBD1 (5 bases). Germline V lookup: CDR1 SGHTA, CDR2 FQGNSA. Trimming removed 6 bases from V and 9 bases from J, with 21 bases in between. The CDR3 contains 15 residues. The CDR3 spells CASSKSSQGLTPQHF. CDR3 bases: TGTGCCAGCAGTAAATCTAGCCAGGGCCTAACGCCCCAGCATTTT.

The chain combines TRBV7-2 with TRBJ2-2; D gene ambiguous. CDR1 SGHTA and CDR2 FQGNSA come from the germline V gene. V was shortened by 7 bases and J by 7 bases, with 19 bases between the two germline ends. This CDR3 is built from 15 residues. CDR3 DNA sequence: TGTGCCAGCAACAGCTTAGATCTAGGCTTCGGGGAGCTGTTTTTT. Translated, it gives CASNSLDLGFGELFF.

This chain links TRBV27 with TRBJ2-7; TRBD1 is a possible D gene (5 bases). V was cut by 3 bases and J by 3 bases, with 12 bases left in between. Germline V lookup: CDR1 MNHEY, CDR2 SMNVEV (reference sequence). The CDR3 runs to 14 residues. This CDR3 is CASSLWGSNYEQYF. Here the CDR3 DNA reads TGTGCCAGCAGTTTGTGGGGCTCTAACTACGAGCAGTACTTC.

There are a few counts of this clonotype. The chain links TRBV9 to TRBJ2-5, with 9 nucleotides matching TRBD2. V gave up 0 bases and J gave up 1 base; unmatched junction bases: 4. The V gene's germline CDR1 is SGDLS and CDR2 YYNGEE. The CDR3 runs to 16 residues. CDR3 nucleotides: TGTGCCAGCAGCGTAGCGGAGCGGGGGGTCCAAGAGACCCAGTACTTC. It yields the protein CASSVAERGVQETQYF.

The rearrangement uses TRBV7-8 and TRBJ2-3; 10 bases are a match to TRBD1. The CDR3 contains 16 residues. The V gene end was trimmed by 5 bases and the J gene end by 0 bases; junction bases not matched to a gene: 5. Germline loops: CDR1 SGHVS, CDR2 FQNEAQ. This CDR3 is CASSPGTGVSTDTQYF. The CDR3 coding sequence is TGTGCCAGCAGCCCTGGGACAGGGGTGAGCACAGATACGCAGTATTTT.